These T cell receptor beta chains were read from a single sample in a study of blood T cells in healthy people across ages. TCRdb used MiXCR to reprocess the 5' RACE reads, holding one entry per CDR3 protein. The sample contains 1.5 million to 1.9 million distinct CDR3 sequences, 42% of which appear only once. The sequencing sample was made of blood. The receptors derive from a woman aged 18 to 35 in good health. Each CDR3 is given with its conserved first and last residue. The D gene is left open where the match is weak. A row's size may be missing; if present it is once, few, many or a size class.

size: .; D: .; V: TRBV29-1; J: TRBJ2-7; DNA: TGCAGCGTTGAGGGCCGGCCCACTAACTCCTACGAGCAGTACTTC; CDR3: CSVEGRPTNSYEQYF
size: .; D: TRBD1; V: TRBV13; J: TRBJ2-5; DNA: TGTGCCAGCAGCCCCCTCGTGGAGCCGCTTAGGGGACAGGGGCAAGAGACCCAGTACTTC; CDR3: CASSPLVEPLRGQGQETQYF
size: .; D: .; V: TRBV4-3; J: TRBJ2-5; DNA: TGCGCCAGCAGCCAAGATACCGGGAGCCAAGAGACCCAGTACTTC; CDR3: CASSQDTGSQETQYF
size: .; D: TRBD2; V: TRBV12-3/TRBV12-4; J: TRBJ2-3; DNA: TGTGCCACCCAGTGGGGACTAGCGGCAGATACGCAGTATTTT; CDR3: CATQWGLAADTQYF
size: few; D: .; V: TRBV5-1; J: TRBJ2-3; DNA: TGCGCCAGCAGCTTGGCCTTCGCGGGCTTCCAGGAAGATACGCAGTATTTT; CDR3: CASSLAFAGFQEDTQYF
size: .; D: TRBD2; V: TRBV18; J: TRBJ2-1; DNA: TGTGCCAGCTCACACTCTAGCGGGGGTGGCAATGAGCAGTTCTTC; CDR3: CASSHSSGGGNEQFF
size: few; D: .; V: TRBV12-3/TRBV12-4; J: TRBJ1-2; DNA: TGTGCCAGCAGTTCAACATTAACGGCATATGGCTACACCTTC; CDR3: CASSSTLTAYGYTF
size: .; D: .; V: TRBV13; J: TRBJ1-2; DNA: TGTGCCAGCAGCACCAGATCAGGCACTTATGGCTACACCTTC; CDR3: CASSTRSGTYGYTF
size: .; D: TRBD1; V: TRBV6-5; J: TRBJ1-2; DNA: TGTGCCAGCAGTCGCCGGGACAGGATAAATGGCTACACCTTC; CDR3: CASSRRDRINGYTF
size: .; D: .; V: TRBV7-2; J: TRBJ2-3; DNA: TGTGCCAGCAGCTTAGACAAAGCTAGCACAGATACGCAGTATTTT; CDR3: CASSLDKASTDTQYF
size: few; D: .; V: TRBV29-1; J: TRBJ2-7; DNA: TGCAGCGTTGAATCGGGGGTCAGCACCTACGAGCAGTACTTC; CDR3: CSVESGVSTYEQYF
size: .; D: TRBD1; V: TRBV2; J: TRBJ1-6; DNA: TGTGCCAGCCCACGGACAGGGAGGAATTCACCCCTCCACTTT; CDR3: CASPRTGRNSPLHF
size: few; D: .; V: TRBV7-9; J: TRBJ2-3; DNA: TGTGCCAGCAGCGGGCCGGGACGGTACCGCACAGATACGCAGTATTTT; CDR3: CASSGPGRYRTDTQYF
size: .; D: TRBD1; V: TRBV29-1; J: TRBJ2-2; DNA: TGCTCCGCCGAGGGACAGGGACGGGCCGGGGAGCTGTTTTTT; CDR3: CSAEGQGRAGELFF
size: .; D: .; V: TRBV5-1; J: TRBJ2-1; DNA: TGCGCCAGCAGCCGCGATGGGCGGGGGCCCTCCAATGAGCAGTTCTTC; CDR3: CASSRDGRGPSNEQFF
size: .; D: TRBD1; V: TRBV12-3/TRBV12-4; J: TRBJ2-4; DNA: TGTGCCAGCAGTTCGAGGGACAGGGGACCCCAGCAGTACTTC; CDR3: CASSSRDRGPQQYF
size: .; D: .; V: TRBV7-2; J: TRBJ2-1; DNA: TGTGCCAGCAGCTTTTCCTTTAGCTCCTACAATGAGCAGTTCTTC; CDR3: CASSFSFSSYNEQFF
size: once; D: .; V: TRBV19; J: TRBJ2-2; DNA: TGTGCCAGTAGTATTTCAACAGGGAACACCGGGGAGCTGTTTTTT; CDR3: CASSISTGNTGELFF
size: .; D: .; V: TRBV9; J: TRBJ2-3; DNA: TGTGCCAGCAGCCCCTCCCCCGGTTCCGTCGGGTGGACAGATACGCAGTATTTT; CDR3: CASSPSPGSVGWTDTQYF
size: once; D: .; V: TRBV7-7; J: TRBJ2-2; DNA: TGTGCTAGCAGCCCTCGGGACATAAGCACCGGGGAGCTGTTTTTT; CDR3: CASSPRDISTGELFF
size: .; D: .; V: TRBV29-1; J: TRBJ2-7; DNA: TGCAGCGTTGAAGAGGCCGGTTACGAGCAGTACTTC; CDR3: CSVEEAGYEQYF
size: few; D: .; V: TRBV7-9; J: TRBJ2-7; DNA: TGTGCCAGCAGCTTAGCTGTGGGCGGGGTCTACGAGCAGTACTTC; CDR3: CASSLAVGGVYEQYF
size: .; D: .; V: TRBV7-9; J: TRBJ2-7; DNA: TGTGCCAGCAGCCTAAGCGGAGTCCCACGATACGAGCAGTACTTC; CDR3: CASSLSGVPRYEQYF
size: once; D: TRBD1; V: TRBV4-3; J: TRBJ1-4; DNA: TGCGCCAGCAGCCAAGATTTCAGGGGGACAATTGTCGGGGAAAAACTGTTTTTT; CDR3: CASSQDFRGTIVGEKLFF
size: .; D: .; V: TRBV28; J: TRBJ2-7; DNA: TGTGCCAGCAGTACCGCCACTCTTAGCTCCTACGAGCAGTACTTC; CDR3: CASSTATLSSYEQYF
size: few; D: .; V: TRBV2; J: TRBJ2-5; DNA: TGTGCCAGCAAGAATTTGGGAGAGACCCAGTACTTC; CDR3: CASKNLGETQYF
size: .; D: TRBD1; V: TRBV3-1; J: TRBJ1-4; DNA: TGTGCCAGCAGCCAAGAGTTCAACAGGGGGCAGGGAACTAATGAAAAACTGTTTTTT; CDR3: CASSQEFNRGQGTNEKLFF
size: .; D: .; V: TRBV5-5; J: TRBJ2-7; DNA: TGTGCCAGCAGCTTGGCGGGGACCTATTACGAGCAGTACTTC; CDR3: CASSLAGTYYEQYF
size: .; D: TRBD2; V: TRBV20-1; J: TRBJ2-1; DNA: TGCAGTGCTAGAGCTCTTAGCGGGAGAAATGACTACAATGAGCAGTTCTTC; CDR3: CSARALSGRNDYNEQFF
size: .; D: .; V: TRBV7-9; J: TRBJ2-5; DNA: TGTGCCAGCAGCTTACAGGGATTCTCCTACAATGAGCAGTACTTC; CDR3: CASSLQGFSYNEQYF
size: .; D: .; V: TRBV5-1; J: TRBJ1-1; DNA: TGCGCCAGCAGCTTGGGGGGGATAGGGGGCACTGAAGCTTTCTTT; CDR3: CASSLGGIGGTEAFF
size: .; D: .; V: TRBV6-6; J: TRBJ2-7; DNA: TGTGCCAGCACTTACGGGCTAGTTTCAAATGAGCAGTACTTC; CDR3: CASTYGLVSNEQYF
size: .; D: .; V: TRBV10-2; J: TRBJ1-1; DNA: TGCGCCAGCAGTGGTATGGTGGGGTACACTGAAGCTTTCTTT; CDR3: CASSGMVGYTEAFF
size: .; D: .; V: TRBV10-3; J: TRBJ2-7; DNA: TGTGCCATCAGTGATTCGGCCACCTACTACGAGCAGTACTTC; CDR3: CAISDSATYYEQYF
size: few; D: TRBD1; V: TRBV29-1; J: TRBJ1-1; DNA: TGCAGCGTTTCTGGGACAGGGGGGAAGTACACTGAAGCTTTCTTT; CDR3: CSVSGTGGKYTEAFF
size: many; D: .; V: TRBV4-3; J: TRBJ2-1; DNA: TGCGCCAGCAGCCCCTTCCGGGTAGGGGAGCAGTTCTTC; CDR3: CASSPFRVGEQFF
size: few; D: .; V: TRBV20-1; J: TRBJ2-1; DNA: TGCAGTGCTAGAAAAGCGTCGAACTCCTACAATGAGCAGTTCTTC; CDR3: CSARKASNSYNEQFF
size: .; D: TRBD2; V: TRBV15; J: TRBJ2-5; DNA: TGTGCCACCAGCAGAGGACTAGCGGGGGCCGTCGCCTTCCAAGAGACCCAGTACTTC; CDR3: CATSRGLAGAVAFQETQYF
size: .; D: TRBD2; V: TRBV9; J: TRBJ2-5; DNA: TGTACCAGCAGCTCAGAGGAGGGAGGGCCGATGGATGAGCAGTACTTC; CDR3: CTSSSEEGGPMDEQYF
size: .; D: TRBD1; V: TRBV29-1; J: TRBJ2-7; DNA: TGCAGCGCTCGGGCACAGGGGGCCGAGCAGTACTTC; CDR3: CSARAQGAEQYF